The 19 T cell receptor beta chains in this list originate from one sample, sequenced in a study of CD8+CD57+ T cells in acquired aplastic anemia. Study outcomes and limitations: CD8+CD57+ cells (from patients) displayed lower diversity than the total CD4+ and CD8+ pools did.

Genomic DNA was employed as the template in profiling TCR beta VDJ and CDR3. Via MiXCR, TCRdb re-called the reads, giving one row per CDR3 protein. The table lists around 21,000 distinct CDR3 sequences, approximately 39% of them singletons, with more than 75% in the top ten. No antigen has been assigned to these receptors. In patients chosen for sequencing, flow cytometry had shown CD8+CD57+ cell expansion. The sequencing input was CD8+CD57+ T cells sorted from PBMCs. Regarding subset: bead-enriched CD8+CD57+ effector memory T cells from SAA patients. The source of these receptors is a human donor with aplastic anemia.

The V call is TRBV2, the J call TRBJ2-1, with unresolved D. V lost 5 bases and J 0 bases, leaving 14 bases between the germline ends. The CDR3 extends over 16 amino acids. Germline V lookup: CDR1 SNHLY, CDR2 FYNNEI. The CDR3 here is CASSLLAVSSYNEQFF. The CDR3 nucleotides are TGTGCCAGCAGTCTCCTCGCGGTGAGCTCCTACAATGAGCAGTTCTTC.

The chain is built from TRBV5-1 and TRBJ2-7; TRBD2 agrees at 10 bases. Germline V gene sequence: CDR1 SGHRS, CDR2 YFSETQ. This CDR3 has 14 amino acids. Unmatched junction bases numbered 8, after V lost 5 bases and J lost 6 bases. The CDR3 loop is CASREASGSSEQYF. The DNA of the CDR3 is TGCGCCAGCAGAGAAGCTAGCGGGAGTAGCGAGCAGTACTTC.

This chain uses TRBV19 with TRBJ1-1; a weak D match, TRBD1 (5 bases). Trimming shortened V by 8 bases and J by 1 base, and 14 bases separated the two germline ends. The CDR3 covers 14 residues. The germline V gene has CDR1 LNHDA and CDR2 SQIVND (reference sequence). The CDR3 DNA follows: TGTGCCAGTTCACCCGGCGGGGGGAACACTGAAGCTTTCTTT. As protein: CASSPGGGNTEAFF.

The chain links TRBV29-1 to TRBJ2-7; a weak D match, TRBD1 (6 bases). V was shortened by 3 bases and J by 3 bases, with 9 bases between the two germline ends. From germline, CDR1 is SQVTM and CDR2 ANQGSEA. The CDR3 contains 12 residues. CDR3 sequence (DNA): TGCAGCGTTGAGAAAGGGGGCTACGAGCAGTACTTC. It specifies CSVEKGGYEQYF.

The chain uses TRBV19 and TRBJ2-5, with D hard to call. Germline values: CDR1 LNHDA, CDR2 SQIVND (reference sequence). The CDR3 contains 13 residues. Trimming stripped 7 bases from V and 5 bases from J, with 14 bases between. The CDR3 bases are TGTGCCAGTACGATTCAGGAAGTGGAGACCCAGTACTTC. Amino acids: CASTIQEVETQYF.

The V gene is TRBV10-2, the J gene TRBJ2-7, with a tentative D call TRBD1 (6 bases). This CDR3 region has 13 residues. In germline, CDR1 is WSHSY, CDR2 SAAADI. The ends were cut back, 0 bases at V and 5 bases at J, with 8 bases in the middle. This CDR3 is CASSESRGNEQYF. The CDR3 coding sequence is TGCGCCAGCAGTGAGTCGAGGGGGAACGAGCAGTACTTC.

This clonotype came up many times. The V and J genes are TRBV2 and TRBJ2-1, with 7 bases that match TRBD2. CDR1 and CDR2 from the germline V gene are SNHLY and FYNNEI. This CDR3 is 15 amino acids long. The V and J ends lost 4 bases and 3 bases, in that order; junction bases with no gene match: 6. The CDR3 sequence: CASSVDGGGYNEQFF. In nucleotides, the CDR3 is TGTGCCAGCAGTGTTGATGGCGGGGGCTACAATGAGCAGTTCTTC.

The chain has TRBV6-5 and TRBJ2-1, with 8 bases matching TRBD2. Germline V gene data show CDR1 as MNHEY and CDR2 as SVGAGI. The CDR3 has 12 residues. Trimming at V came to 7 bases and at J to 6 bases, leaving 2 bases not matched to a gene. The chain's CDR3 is CASTGGPNEQFF. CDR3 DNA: TGTGCCAGCACGGGGGGGCCCAATGAGCAGTTCTTC.

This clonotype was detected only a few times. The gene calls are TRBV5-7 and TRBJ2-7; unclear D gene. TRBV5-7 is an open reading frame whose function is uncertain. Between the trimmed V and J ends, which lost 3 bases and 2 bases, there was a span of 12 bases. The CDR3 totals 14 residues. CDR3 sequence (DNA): TGTGCCAGCAGCTCTCAGACATTAACCTACGAGCAGTACTTC. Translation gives CASSSQTLTYEQYF.

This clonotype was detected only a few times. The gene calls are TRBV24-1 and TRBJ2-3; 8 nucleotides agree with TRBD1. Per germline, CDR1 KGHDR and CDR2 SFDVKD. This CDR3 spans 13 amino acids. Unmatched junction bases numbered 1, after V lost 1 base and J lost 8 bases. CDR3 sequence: CATSDLTGGTQYF. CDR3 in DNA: TGTGCCACCAGTGATTTAACAGGGGGTACGCAGTATTTT.

The CDR3 DNA reads TGTGCCAGCTCACCCCTTCCCCGGACCGGGGCCAACGTCCTGACTTTC. Translated, it gives CASSPLPRTGANVLTF. The V gene is TRBV18, the J gene TRBJ2-6; no clear D. CDR1 KGHSH and CDR2 LQKENI come from the germline V gene. Trimming shortened V by 3 bases and J by 4 bases, and 13 bases separated the two germline ends. This CDR3 is 16 amino acids long.

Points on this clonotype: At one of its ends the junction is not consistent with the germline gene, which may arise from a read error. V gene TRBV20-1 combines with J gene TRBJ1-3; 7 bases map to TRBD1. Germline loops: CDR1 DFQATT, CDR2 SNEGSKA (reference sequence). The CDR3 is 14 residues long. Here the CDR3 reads CSASTGEAGDTIYF. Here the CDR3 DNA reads TGCAGTGCTTCAACAGGGGAAGCTGGAGACACCATATATTTT.

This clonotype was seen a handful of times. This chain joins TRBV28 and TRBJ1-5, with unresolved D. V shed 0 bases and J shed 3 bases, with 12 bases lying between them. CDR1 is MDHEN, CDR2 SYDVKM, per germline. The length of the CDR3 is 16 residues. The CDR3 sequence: CASSLWGSGHNQPQHF. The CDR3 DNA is TGTGCCAGCAGTTTATGGGGATCGGGCCACAATCAGCCCCAGCATTTT. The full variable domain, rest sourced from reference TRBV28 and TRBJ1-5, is DVKVTQSSRYLVKRTGEKVFLECVQDMDHENMFWYRQDPGLGLRLIYFSYDVKMKEKGDIPEGYSVSREKKERFSLILESASTNQTSMYLCASSLWGSGHNQPQHFGDGTRLSIL.

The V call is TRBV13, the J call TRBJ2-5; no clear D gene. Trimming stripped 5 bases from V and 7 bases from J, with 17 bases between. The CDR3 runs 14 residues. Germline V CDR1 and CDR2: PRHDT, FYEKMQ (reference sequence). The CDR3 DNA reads TGTGCCAGCAGCCCCCCCATCGTCGGGCGGACCCAGTACTTC. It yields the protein CASSPPIVGRTQYF. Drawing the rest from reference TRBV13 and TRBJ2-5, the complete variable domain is AAGVIQSPRHLIKEKRETATLKCYPIPRHDTVYWYQQGPGQDPQFLISFYEKMQSDKGSIPDRFSAQQFSDYHSELNMSSLELGDSALYFCASSPPIVGRTQYFGPGTRLLVL.

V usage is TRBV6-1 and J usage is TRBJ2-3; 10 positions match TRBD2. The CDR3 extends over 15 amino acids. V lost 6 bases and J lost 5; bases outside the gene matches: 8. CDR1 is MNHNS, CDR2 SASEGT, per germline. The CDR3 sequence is CASRILAGLIDTQYF. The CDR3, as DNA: TGTGCCAGCAGGATACTAGCGGGGCTGATAGATACGCAGTATTTT.

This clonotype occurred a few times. The CDR3 protein is CASTGTSGADTQYF. In nucleotides, the CDR3 is TGTGCCAGCACCGGGACTAGCGGGGCAGATACGCAGTATTTT. The chain has TRBV7-2 and TRBJ2-3; 13 bases align to TRBD2. J was trimmed by 4 bases and V by 7 bases; bases with no gene match: 2. CDR1 and CDR2 (germline): SGHTA, FQGNSA. The CDR3 is made up of 14 amino acids. The whole variable domain, filled in from reference TRBV7-2 and TRBJ2-3, reads GAGVSQSPSNKVTEKGKDVELRCDPISGHTALYWYRQSLGQGLEFLIYFQGNSAPDKSGLPSDRFSAERTGGSVSTLTIQRTQQEDSAVYLCASTGTSGADTQYFGPGTRLTVL.

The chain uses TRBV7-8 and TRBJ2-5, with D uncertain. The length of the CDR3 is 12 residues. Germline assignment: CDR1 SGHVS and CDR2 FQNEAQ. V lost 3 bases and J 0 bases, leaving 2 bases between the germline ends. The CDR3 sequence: CASSFDQETQYF. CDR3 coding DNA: TGTGCCAGCAGCTTTGACCAAGAGACCCAGTACTTC.

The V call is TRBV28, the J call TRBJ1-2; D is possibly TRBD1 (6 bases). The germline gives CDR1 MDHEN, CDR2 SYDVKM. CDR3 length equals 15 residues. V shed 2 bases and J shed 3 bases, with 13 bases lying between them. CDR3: CASSLRGGGHYGYTF. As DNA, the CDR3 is TGTGCCAGCAGTTTACGAGGGGGTGGGCACTATGGCTACACCTTC.

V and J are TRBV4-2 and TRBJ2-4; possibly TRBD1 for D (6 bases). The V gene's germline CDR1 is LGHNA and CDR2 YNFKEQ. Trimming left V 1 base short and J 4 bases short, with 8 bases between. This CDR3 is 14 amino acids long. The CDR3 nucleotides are TGTGCCAGCAGCCAAGGGACAGTAAAAAACATTCAGTACTTC. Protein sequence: CASSQGTVKNIQYF.